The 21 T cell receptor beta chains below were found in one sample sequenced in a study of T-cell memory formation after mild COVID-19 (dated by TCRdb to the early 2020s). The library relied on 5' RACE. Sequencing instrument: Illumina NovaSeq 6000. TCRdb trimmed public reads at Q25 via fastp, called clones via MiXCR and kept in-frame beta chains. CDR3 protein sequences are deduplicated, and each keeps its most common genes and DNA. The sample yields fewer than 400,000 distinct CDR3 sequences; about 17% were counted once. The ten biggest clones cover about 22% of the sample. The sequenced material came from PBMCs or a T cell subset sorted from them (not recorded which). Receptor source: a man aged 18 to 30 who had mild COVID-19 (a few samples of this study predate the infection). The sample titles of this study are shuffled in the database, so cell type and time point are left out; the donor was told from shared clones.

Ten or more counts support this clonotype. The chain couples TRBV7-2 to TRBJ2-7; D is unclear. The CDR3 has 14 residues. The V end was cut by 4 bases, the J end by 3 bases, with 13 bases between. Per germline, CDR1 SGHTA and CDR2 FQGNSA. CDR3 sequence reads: CASSSRTLDYEQYF. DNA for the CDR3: TGTGCCAGCAGCTCACGGACCCTAGACTACGAGCAGTACTTC. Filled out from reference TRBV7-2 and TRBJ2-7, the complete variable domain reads GAGVSQSPSNKVTEKGKDVELRCDPISGHTALYWYRQSLGQGLEFLIYFQGNSAPDKSGLPSDRFSAERTGGSVSTLTIQRTQQEDSAVYLCASSSRTLDYEQYFGPGTRLTVT.

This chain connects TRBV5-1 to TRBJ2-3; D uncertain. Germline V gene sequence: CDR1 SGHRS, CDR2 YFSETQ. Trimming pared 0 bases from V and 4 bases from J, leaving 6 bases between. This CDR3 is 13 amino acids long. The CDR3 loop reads CASSLAIADTQYF. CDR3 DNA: TGCGCCAGCAGCTTGGCCATCGCAGATACGCAGTATTTT.

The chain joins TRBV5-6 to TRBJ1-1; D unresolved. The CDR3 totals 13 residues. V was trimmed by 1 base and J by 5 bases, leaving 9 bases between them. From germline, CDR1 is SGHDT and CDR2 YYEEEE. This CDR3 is CASSLRVGTEAFF. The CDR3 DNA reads TGTGCCAGCAGCTTGAGGGTAGGGACTGAAGCTTTCTTT. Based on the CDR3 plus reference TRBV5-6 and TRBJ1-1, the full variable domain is DAGVTQSPTHLIKTRGQQVTLRCSPKSGHDTVSWYQQALGQGPQFIFQYYEEEERQRGNFPDRFSGHQFPNYSSELNVNALLLGDSALYLCASSLRVGTEAFFGQGTRLTVV.

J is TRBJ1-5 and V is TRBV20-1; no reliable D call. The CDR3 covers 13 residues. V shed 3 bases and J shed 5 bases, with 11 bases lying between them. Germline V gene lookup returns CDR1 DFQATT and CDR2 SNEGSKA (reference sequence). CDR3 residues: CSARPEVDQPQHF. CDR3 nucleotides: TGCAGTGCTAGGCCAGAGGTAGATCAGCCCCAGCATTTT.

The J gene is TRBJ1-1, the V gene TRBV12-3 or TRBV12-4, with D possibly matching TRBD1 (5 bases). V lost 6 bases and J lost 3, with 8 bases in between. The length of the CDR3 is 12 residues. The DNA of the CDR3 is TGTGCCAGCAGATCAGGGTACACTGAAGCTTTCTTT. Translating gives CASRSGYTEAFF.

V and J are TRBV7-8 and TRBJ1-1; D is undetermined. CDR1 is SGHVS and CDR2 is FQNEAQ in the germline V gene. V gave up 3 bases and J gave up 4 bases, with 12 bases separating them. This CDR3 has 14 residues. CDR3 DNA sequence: TGTGCCAGCAGCTTCGTGGCAGGCGTCACTGAAGCTTTCTTT. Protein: CASSFVAGVTEAFF.

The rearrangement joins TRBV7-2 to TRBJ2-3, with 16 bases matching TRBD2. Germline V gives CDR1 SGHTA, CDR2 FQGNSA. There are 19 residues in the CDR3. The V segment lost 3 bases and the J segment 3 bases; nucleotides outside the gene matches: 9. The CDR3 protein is CASSLGLAGGHLMTDTQYF. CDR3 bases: TGTGCCAGCAGCTTGGGACTAGCGGGGGGGCATCTTATGACAGATACGCAGTATTTT.

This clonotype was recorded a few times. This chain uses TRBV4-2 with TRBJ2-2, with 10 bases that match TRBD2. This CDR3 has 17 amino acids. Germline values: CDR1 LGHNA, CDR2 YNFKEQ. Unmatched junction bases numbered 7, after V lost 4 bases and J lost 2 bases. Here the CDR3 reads CASSRSSSGGNTGELFF. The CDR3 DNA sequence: TGTGCCAGCAGCCGTTCTTCTAGCGGGGGAAACACCGGGGAGCTGTTTTTT.

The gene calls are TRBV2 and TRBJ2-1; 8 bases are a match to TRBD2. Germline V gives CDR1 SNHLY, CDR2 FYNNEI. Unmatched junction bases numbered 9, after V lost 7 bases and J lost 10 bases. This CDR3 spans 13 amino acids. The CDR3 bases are TGTGCCAGCATCGGGACTAGTCAGGAGGAGCAGTTCTTC. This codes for CASIGTSQEEQFF. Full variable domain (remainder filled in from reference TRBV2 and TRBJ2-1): EPEVTQTPSHQVTQMGQEVILRCVPISNHLYFYWYRQILGQKVEFLVSFYNNEISEKSEIFDDQFSVERPDGSNFTLKIRSTKLEDSAMYFCASIGTSQEEQFFGPGTRLTVL.

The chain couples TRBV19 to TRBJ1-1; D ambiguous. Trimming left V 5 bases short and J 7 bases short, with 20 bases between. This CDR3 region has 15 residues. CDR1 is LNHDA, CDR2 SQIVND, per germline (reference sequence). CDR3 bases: TGTGCCAGTAGTGAGCTAATAACCGCTCCAGGTGAAGCTTTCTTT. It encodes CASSELITAPGEAFF. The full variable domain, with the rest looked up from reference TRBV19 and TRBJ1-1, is DGGITQSPKYLFRKEGQNVTLSCEQNLNHDAMYWYRQDPGQGLRLIYYSQIVNDFQKGDIAEGYSVSREKKESFPLTVTSAQKNPTAFYLCASSELITAPGEAFFGQGTRLTVV.

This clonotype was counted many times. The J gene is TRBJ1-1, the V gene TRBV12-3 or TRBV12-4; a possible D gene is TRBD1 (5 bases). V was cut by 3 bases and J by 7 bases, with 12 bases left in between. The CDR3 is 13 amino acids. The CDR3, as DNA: TGTGCCAGCAGTTTCGGGGCCAGAAATGAAGCTTTCTTT. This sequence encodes CASSFGARNEAFF.

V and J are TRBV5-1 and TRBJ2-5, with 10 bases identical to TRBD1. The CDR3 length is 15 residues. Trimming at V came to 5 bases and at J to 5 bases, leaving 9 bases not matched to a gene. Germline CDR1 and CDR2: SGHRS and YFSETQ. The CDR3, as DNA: TGCGCCAGCAGACTCCCCGGACAGGGGGGCGAGACCCAGTACTTC. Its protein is CASRLPGQGGETQYF.

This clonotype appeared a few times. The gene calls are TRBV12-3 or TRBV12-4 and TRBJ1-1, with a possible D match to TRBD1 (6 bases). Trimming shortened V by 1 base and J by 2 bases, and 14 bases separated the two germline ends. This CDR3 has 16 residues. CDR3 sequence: CASSLGQGIGNTEAFF. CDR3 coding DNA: TGTGCCAGCAGTTTAGGGCAGGGGATAGGTAACACTGAAGCTTTCTTT.

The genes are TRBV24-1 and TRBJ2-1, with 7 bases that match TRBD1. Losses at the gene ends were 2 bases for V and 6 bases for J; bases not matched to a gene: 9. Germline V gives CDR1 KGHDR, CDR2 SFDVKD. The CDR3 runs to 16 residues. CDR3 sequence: CATSDSHLTGFNEQFF. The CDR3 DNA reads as TGTGCCACCAGTGATTCGCACCTGACAGGGTTCAATGAGCAGTTCTTC.

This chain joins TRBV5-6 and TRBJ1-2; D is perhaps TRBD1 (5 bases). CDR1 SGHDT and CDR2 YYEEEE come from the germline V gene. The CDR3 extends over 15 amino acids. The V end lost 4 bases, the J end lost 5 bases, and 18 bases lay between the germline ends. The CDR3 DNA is TGTGCCAGCAGCCACCCCGGGCAGGGAGGATATGGCTACACCTTC. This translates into CASSHPGQGGYGYTF.

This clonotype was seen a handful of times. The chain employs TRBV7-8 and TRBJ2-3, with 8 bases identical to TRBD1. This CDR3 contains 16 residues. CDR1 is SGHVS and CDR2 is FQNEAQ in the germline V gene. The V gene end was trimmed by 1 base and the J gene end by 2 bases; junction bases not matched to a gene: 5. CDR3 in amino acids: CASSLDQDRATDTQYF. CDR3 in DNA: TGTGCCAGCAGCTTAGACCAGGACAGGGCCACAGATACGCAGTATTTT.

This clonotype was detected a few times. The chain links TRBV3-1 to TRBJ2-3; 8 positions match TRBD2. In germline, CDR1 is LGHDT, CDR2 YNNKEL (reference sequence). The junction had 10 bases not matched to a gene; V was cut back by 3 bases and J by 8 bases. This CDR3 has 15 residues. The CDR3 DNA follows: TGTGCCAGCAGCCATCCTAGCGGGCGGATGGCTACGCAGTATTTT. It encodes CASSHPSGRMATQYF.

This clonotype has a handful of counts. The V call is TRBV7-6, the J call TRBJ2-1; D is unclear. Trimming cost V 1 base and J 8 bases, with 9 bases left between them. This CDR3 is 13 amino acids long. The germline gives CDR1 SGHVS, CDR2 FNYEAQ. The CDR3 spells CASSLVRVDEQFF. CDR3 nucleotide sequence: TGTGCCAGCAGCTTAGTGAGAGTCGATGAGCAGTTCTTC.

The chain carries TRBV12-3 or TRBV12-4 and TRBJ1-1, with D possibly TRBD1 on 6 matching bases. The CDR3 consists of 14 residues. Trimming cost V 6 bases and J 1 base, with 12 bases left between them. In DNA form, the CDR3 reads TGTGCCAGCAGCGGGGGGGCAGCGAACACTGAAGCTTTCTTT. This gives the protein CASSGGAANTEAFF.

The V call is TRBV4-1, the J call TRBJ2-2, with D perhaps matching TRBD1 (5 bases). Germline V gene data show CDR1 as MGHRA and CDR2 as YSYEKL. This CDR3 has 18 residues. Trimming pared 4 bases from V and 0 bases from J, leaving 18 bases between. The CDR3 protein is CASSPGPNRTPNTGELFF. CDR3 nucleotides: TGCGCCAGCAGCCCCGGCCCGAACAGGACCCCGAACACCGGGGAGCTGTTTTTT.

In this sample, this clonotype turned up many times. The CDR3 nucleotides are TGTGCCAGCAGGAGAGGTTATGGCTACACCTTC. As protein: CASRRGYGYTF. The genes are TRBV6-5 and TRBJ1-2, with no clear D. With 6 bases removed from V and 5 bases from J, the gap between germline ends came to 7 bases. CDR1 and CDR2 from the germline V gene are MNHEY and SVGAGI. CDR3 size: 11 residues.